Listed below are T cell receptor beta chains from one sample, sequenced in a study of blood T cell repertoires in COVID-19. Using immunoSEQ multiplex PCR, the repertoire was profiled, and TCRdb retains in-frame clones only, with some absent. Of 380,000 or so clones listed, roughly 86% are singletons. The sample consisted of peripheral blood. The origin of the receptors is a human donor with acute or convalescent COVID-19. The donor label of this sample is uncertain. The CDR3 runs from the conserved cysteine through the conserved F or W. Each record gives: clone size, V gene, J gene, D gene, CDR3 DNA, CDR3 protein. The D gene is left open where the match is weak. Only part of the rows carry a size: once, few, many, or a class if the clone is expanded.

abundance: -
v_gene: TRBV7-2
j_gene: TRBJ1-1
d_gene: -
CDR3nt: TGTGCCAGCAGCCGCCGGGGTAAGGGATGGAACACTGAAGCTTTCTTT
CDR3aa: CASSRRGKGWNTEAFF

abundance: -
v_gene: TRBV18
j_gene: TRBJ1-5
d_gene: -
CDR3nt: TGTGCCAGCTCACTAGGAAGGGGGTATCAGCCCCAGCATTTT
CDR3aa: CASSLGRGYQPQHF

abundance: -
v_gene: TRBV6-5
j_gene: TRBJ2-5
d_gene: -
CDR3nt: TGTGCCAGCACCGACCGTAGGGTAGCGGAGACCCAGTACTTC
CDR3aa: CASTDRRVAETQYF

abundance: -
v_gene: TRBV6-4
j_gene: TRBJ2-5
d_gene: -
CDR3nt: TGTGCCAGCAGTGACGGCCCAGGGGAGACCCAGTACTTC
CDR3aa: CASSDGPGETQYF

abundance: -
v_gene: TRBV30
j_gene: TRBJ2-1
d_gene: -
CDR3nt: TGTGCCTGGAAGTTGGGGGGAAACAATGAGCAGTTCTTC
CDR3aa: CAWKLGGNNEQFF

abundance: -
v_gene: TRBV15
j_gene: TRBJ2-7
d_gene: TRBD2
CDR3nt: TGTGCCACCAGCAGAATGGCGGGGAGCGGGGGGCGCGGCTCCTACGAGCAGTACTTC
CDR3aa: CATSRMAGSGGRGSYEQYF

abundance: few
v_gene: TRBV28
j_gene: TRBJ1-1
d_gene: -
CDR3nt: TGTGCCAGCAGTTTAGGGCCGGTGAACACTGAAGCTTTCTTT
CDR3aa: CASSLGPVNTEAFF

abundance: -
v_gene: TRBV18
j_gene: TRBJ1-5
d_gene: -
CDR3nt: TGTGCCAGCTCACCGACGGGTTTAGGTCAGCCCCAGCATTTT
CDR3aa: CASSPTGLGQPQHF

abundance: once
v_gene: TRBV18
j_gene: TRBJ2-7
d_gene: -
CDR3nt: TGTGCCAGCTCACAGGGCAGTAGTCTTGCCCCCTCGGGGGAGCAGTACTTC
CDR3aa: CASSQGSSLAPSGEQYF

abundance: -
v_gene: TRBV18
j_gene: TRBJ2-1
d_gene: -
CDR3nt: TGTGCCAGCTCACCACGCGGTACTGAGCAGTTCTTC
CDR3aa: CASSPRGTEQFF

abundance: many
v_gene: TRBV4-1
j_gene: TRBJ2-7
d_gene: TRBD2
CDR3nt: TGCGCCAGCAGCCAAAACTTACCGGGAGGTTCCTACGAGCAGTACTTC
CDR3aa: CASSQNLPGGSYEQYF

abundance: once
v_gene: TRBV6-5
j_gene: TRBJ1-1
d_gene: -
CDR3nt: TGTGCCAGCAGTTACAGCTTGGACACTGAAGCTTTCTTT
CDR3aa: CASSYSLDTEAFF

abundance: -
v_gene: TRBV27
j_gene: TRBJ2-5
d_gene: -
CDR3nt: TGTGCCAGCAGTTCACAGGGTCGTGGGACCCAGTACTTC
CDR3aa: CASSSQGRGTQYF

abundance: -
v_gene: TRBV3-1/TRBV3-2
j_gene: TRBJ1-2
d_gene: TRBD1
CDR3nt: TGTGCCAGCAGCCTTGGACAGGGTACCCTCTATGGCTACACCTTC
CDR3aa: CASSLGQGTLYGYTF

abundance: once
v_gene: TRBV4-2
j_gene: TRBJ1-2
d_gene: -
CDR3nt: TGTGCCGGCAACGAGGGCGGAAATGGCTACACCTTC
CDR3aa: CAGNEGGNGYTF

abundance: once
v_gene: TRBV7-2
j_gene: TRBJ1-3
d_gene: TRBD1
CDR3nt: TGTGCCAGCACCCTTATAGTGGGGACAGGGGGAAACACCATATATTTT
CDR3aa: CASTLIVGTGGNTIYF